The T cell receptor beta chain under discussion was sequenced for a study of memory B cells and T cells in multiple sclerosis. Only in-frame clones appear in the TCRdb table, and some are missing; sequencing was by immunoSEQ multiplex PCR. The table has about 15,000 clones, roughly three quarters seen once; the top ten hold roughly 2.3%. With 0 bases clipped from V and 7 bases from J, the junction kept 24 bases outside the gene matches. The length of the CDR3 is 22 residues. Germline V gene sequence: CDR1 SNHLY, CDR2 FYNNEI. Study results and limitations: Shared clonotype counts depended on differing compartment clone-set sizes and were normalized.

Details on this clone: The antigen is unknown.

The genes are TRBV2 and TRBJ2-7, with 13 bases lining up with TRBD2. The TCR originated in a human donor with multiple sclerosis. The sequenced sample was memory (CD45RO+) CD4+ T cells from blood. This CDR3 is CASSEAFPVGLAGVGPGSEQYF. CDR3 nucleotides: TGTGCCAGCAGTGAAGCTTTCCCAGTAGGACTAGCGGGAGTTGGACCCGGGAGTGAGCAGTACTTC.